Sequencing of this TCR beta chain was carried out in a study of cytomegalovirus exposure and HLA in healthy donors (dated by TCRdb to about 2017). As for the study more broadly: In an earlier analysis of approximately 500 of the donors, 250 to 300 Gb of sequence data and some 100 million unique TCR beta sequences from about 179 million T cells were reported. Approximately 300 gigabases of sequencing data and around 85 million unique TCR sequences made up an early release that covered 640 HLA-typed donors. Of the 300 to 450 genotyped donors, roughly 85% fell in the genetic ancestry cluster associated with self-reported Caucasian donors. The study was designed to test whether signatures of past pathogen exposure could be identified by cataloging public T cell receptors. The T cell repertoires of several hundred subjects were profiled by immunosequencing and related to cytomegalovirus serostatus. A separate validation cohort of over 95 different subjects was used in addition to the approximately 700-subject first cohort. High-throughput TCR immunosequencing, statistical association of individual TCRs with disease status, and machine learning were combined to predict cytomegalovirus infection status. A later analysis re-analyzed previously published TCR beta repertoires from roughly 630 donors and added high-resolution HLA genotyping to study TCR occurrence patterns. Rather than using new phenotypic data, the later analysis identified candidate immune exposures from TCR beta sequences and from how often those sequences occurred across donors. In an earlier analysis of around 540 of the donors, high-throughput TCR beta sequencing was used to judge whether each TCR beta V gene segment behaved as functional or pseudogenic. Alongside the repertoire data, information on donor age, sex, ethnicity and CMV serostatus was compiled. Genome-wide SNP genotypes for about three fifths of the roughly 700 donors were used in a later genetic analysis, which treated that subset as a discovery cohort. Every discovery cohort repertoire had been produced on one sequencing platform. Both class I and class II loci were covered by HLA typing, at four-digit resolution. Typing coverage varied by locus: roughly 629-640 donors for A, B, C, DRB1 and DQB1; some 520 for DQA1; more than 600 for DPA1; around 490 for DPB1. Four to six DR-DQ haplotypes were handled as single units for association and clustering, since linkage in the cohort was strong. On average, roughly 250,000 unique TCR beta nucleotide sequences were sequenced per donor among a few hundred genotyped donors of the cohort, with about 17% of those sequences being non-productive.

To prepare the library, the immunoSEQ multiplex PCR assay was applied. The multiplex PCR relied on a mix of 60 forward primers for TCR Vbeta segments and 13 reverse primers for TCR Jbeta segments. Amplification of the CDR3 region of rearranged TCR beta genes was performed with a multiplex PCR assay on genomic DNA. On the Illumina HiSeq System, the amplified TCR beta libraries were sequenced as 87-base-pair reads. On the authors' methods: In a later analysis, approximately 74 million unique TCR beta chains were counted across the approximately 640 repertoires, and roughly 11 million of these chains were shared by at least two donors. Raw reads were error-corrected and collapsed into unique sequences with a nearest-neighbor algorithm that merged closely related sequences to remove PCR and sequencing errors. To assign V, D and J gene segments, CDR3 sequences were aligned to IMGT reference sequences. Each retained sequence needed at least a six-nucleotide match to both a V gene segment and a J gene segment. A rearrangement was called productive if the CDR3 had no stop codons and remained in frame with V and J, and every other rearrangement was called non-productive. CDR3 was defined according to IMGT convention as the region running from the second conserved V-encoded cysteine to the conserved J-encoded phenylalanine. Sequences without an unambiguous match to a single V gene segment were excluded from the earlier analysis of 500 to 700 of the donors. In an earlier analysis of several hundred of the donors, a V segment was called functional when productive rearrangements were above 56.7%, and segregating when the standard deviation between donors exceeded 5%. A statistical classification framework was developed to diagnose cytomegalovirus status using the catalog of TCR beta chain sequences. V and J gene assignment, in a later analysis, came from comparing TCR nucleotide sequences with IMGT/GENE-DB human TR gene sequences. In a later analysis, CDR3 sequences and most-parsimonious VDJ recombination scenarios were assigned using the TCRdist pipeline. In a later analysis, each TCR beta chain was defined by its CDR3 amino acid sequence together with its V-gene family, and reads lacking a unique V-gene family were excluded. As a way to deal with suspected cross-contamination and a sequencing artifact, a later analysis dropped hundreds of nucleotide sequences that were highly shared and had low generation probability. In a later analysis, a clonal expansion index was calculated for each public chain from normalized within-repertoire ranks of inferred template counts. A later analysis computed generation probabilities with a VDJ recombination model fitted to out-of-frame rearrangements, and checked the results against IGoR. A later analysis scored TCR-TCR, TCR-HLA and TCR-CMV co-occurrence with hypergeometric tests, applying a repertoire-size bias correction to TCR pairs. To estimate false discovery rates, a later analysis permuted the HLA or CMV assignments 20 times. A later analysis grouped co-occurring TCRs with DBSCAN, adding TCRdist sequence similarity when clustering within HLA-allele-positive subsets. Repertoires with fewer than 30,000 or more than 120,000 public chains were left out of co-occurrence clustering, as were four to six repertoires with anomalous nucleotide sharing. Here the immuneACCESS table is served through TCRdb, limited to in-frame sequences with V and J called. Missing clones are a known gap in these copies; in checked studies unresolved V genes cover under half, and the rest lacks a known reason. The V and J calls and the clone size are those of that table, but D and trimming were determined from the DNA. The sample contains about 69,000 clones, 74% of them found a single time. The biggest ten clones account for 11% of the sample.

CDR1 and CDR2, per the germline V gene, are MNHNS and SASEGT. The CDR3 sequence holds 14 residues, the cysteine and phenylalanine included. Of all the DNA, just the CDR3 is kept, 42 bases in frame from base 1. V is shortened by 2 bases, J by 4 bases, and the region joining them spans 8 bases. This clone was counted a few times. There is no known antigen for this receptor. No much larger clone is present one base from it, and per-base qualities are unavailable. The cohort consisted of 650 to 700 healthy bone marrow donors. At the time of sampling, all cohort members were nominally healthy, though unrecorded immune exposures were likely present. The donor was CMV seropositive and belonged to the group of over 250 seropositive cohort members. Every donor gave a peripheral blood sample, and the peripheral blood mononuclear cells from that sample were used for TCR beta sequencing. The Qiagen DNeasy Blood Extraction Kit was used to extract genomic DNA from the blood cell samples.

Overall study results and their limits: CMV serostatus was the only immune exposure information available for the cohort. In a later analysis, several top co-occurrence clusters were reported to appear linked to parvovirus B19, influenza, CMV and Epstein-Barr virus. In vitro tests confirmed that three of the cytomegalovirus-associated TCR beta chains recognize cytomegalovirus antigens. At a false discovery rate of 0.05, a later analysis linked some 17,000 TCR beta sequences to specific HLA alleles. Assigning TCR associations to individual alleles was difficult when HLA alleles, especially DR and DQ, strongly co-occurred. Because the 87-base-pair reads could not distinguish some IMGT-functional V segments, including TRBV6-2 and TRBV6-3, those segments were excluded. The classifier was reported to diagnose cytomegalovirus status with high specificity and sensitivity in both the original cohort and the validation cohort. Compared with equally common non-associated chains, HLA-associated TCR beta chains in a later analysis were more clonally expanded and had lower generation probabilities. A further reported finding was that TCR beta sequences accurately predicted the HLA-A and HLA-B alleles for most subjects in the first cohort. In a later analysis, most CMV-associated TCR beta chains were found to appear HLA-restricted, with HLA associations seemingly driven largely by CMV exposure. HLA typing was unavailable for some donors at each locus, so association tests used only the typed subset. Roughly uniform sequencing depth across donors was assumed in presence/absence analyses, although this assumption may not hold. It was suggested by the authors that the approach could potentially be generalized to other disease states and immunological phenotypes. Correlated functional status among segregating V segments might reflect linkage disequilibrium, but an unknown experimental factor could not be ruled out. According to a later genetic analysis, donors in an Asian-associated ancestry cluster had fewer N-insertions in productive TCRs than the roughly 670-donor mean. An association between a missense DCLRE1C variant and V-gene and J-gene trimming of TCR beta chains was found in a later genetic analysis and replicated in an independent cohort. Because counts were too low, 15 to 20 rarely observed V segments, including chromosome 9 orphons, were excluded from the earlier analysis of under 650 of the donors. A cluster of highly shared sequence variants was judged likely to represent a technical artifact of the sequencing pipeline. This cohort had only TCR beta chains sequenced, and the lack of alpha or paired-chain data limited which features could be detected. In an earlier analysis of more than 500 of the donors, most TCR beta V segments appeared in productive rearrangements about 87% or about 30% of the time, broadly matching IMGT annotations. The study gave a list of over 150 TCR beta chains associated with cytomegalovirus. Most TCR sequences were seen in very few donors, while some public TCRs were found in many individuals. In a later analysis, TCR association rates were found to vary across HLA loci, with the most associated TCRs seen for DRB1 alleles and the fewest for HLA-C alleles.

This sequence was found in a woman aged 55-75 years in good health and CMV-seropositive. The rearrangement joined TRBV6-1 to TRBJ1-4, and the D gene may be TRBD1, 6 bases matching. The sample comprised PBMCs. The CDR3 here reads CASSEWGLNEKLFF. The base sequence is TGTGCCAGCAGTGAATGGGGGCTTAATGAAAAACTGTTTTTT.